The 25 T cell receptor beta chains reported below all come from one sample, sequenced in a study of identical twins. TCRdb independently ran MiXCR on the 5' RACE reads; one entry per CDR3 protein. This table holds about 920,000 distinct CDR3 sequences, 9% to 15% found once. These same data were also listed under a study on yellow fever vaccine responses in identical twins.

Sequenced: PBMCs. These receptors were collected from a woman between 18 and 29 years old in good health.

This clonotype was observed a handful of times. The rearrangement joins TRBV15 to TRBJ1-6, with TRBD1 matching over 8 bases. The germline V gene encodes CDR1 LNHNV and CDR2 YYDKDF (reference sequence). The J segment lost 8 bases and the V segment lost 3 bases, leaving 6 bases of the junction unmatched. The CDR3 loop spans 15 amino acids. CDR3: CATSRSTGGDSPLHF. The CDR3 region has the DNA TGTGCCACCAGCAGGTCTACAGGGGGGGATTCACCCCTCCACTTT.

V usage is TRBV11-2 and J usage is TRBJ2-1, with a weak D call TRBD2 (6 bases). Germline V lookup: CDR1 SGHAT, CDR2 FQNNGV. The CDR3 is made up of 17 amino acids. V lost 5 bases and J lost 2, with 19 bases in between. Here the CDR3 DNA reads TGTGCCAGCAGCCCCTGGACCCGAGCGGGCGCCTACAATGAGCAGTTCTTC. It translates to CASSPWTRAGAYNEQFF.

This clonotype was seen ten or more times. The gene calls are TRBV5-1 and TRBJ2-1; 9 bases match TRBD2. V lost 2 bases, J lost 3 bases, and 6 bases stayed unmatched. Germline V gene data show CDR1 as SGHRS and CDR2 as YFSETQ. The CDR3 covers 16 residues. CDR3 coding DNA: TGCGCCAGCAGCTTTTCAAGCGGGAGGTTCTACAATGAGCAGTTCTTC. It codes for CASSFSSGRFYNEQFF.

This clonotype appeared a few times. The chain uses TRBV12-3 or TRBV12-4 and TRBJ1-5, with no clear D. V was clipped by 2 bases and J by 2 bases, with 16 bases between them. The length of the CDR3 is 17 residues. CDR3 sequence (DNA): TGTGCCAGCAGTTTAAAACAGAGTCTTAGGGGCAATCAGCCCCAGCATTTT. Translation: CASSLKQSLRGNQPQHF.

The sample holds many counts of this clonotype. V usage is TRBV12-3 or TRBV12-4 and J usage is TRBJ2-1, with TRBD1 as a possible D gene (6 bases). The CDR3 has 12 residues. Trimming stripped 6 bases from V and 7 bases from J, with 10 bases between. CDR3 in amino acids: CASRLGGNEQFF. The CDR3 bases are TGTGCCAGCAGGCTAGGGGGTAATGAGCAGTTCTTC.

This clonotype came up a few times. The V and J genes are TRBV7-3 and TRBJ2-3; D uncertain. The V end was cut by 3 bases, the J end by 2 bases, with 9 bases between. CDR1 is SGHTA, CDR2 FQGTGA, per germline. The CDR3 is made up of 14 amino acids. CDR3 sequence: CASSFAQPTDTQYF. Written as DNA, the CDR3 is TGTGCCAGCAGCTTCGCCCAGCCCACAGATACGCAGTATTTT.

A few counts support this clonotype. The rearrangement links TRBV6-4 to TRBJ2-2; D is possibly TRBD2 (5 bases). V was clipped by 3 bases and J by 0 bases, with 8 bases between them. Germline V CDR1 and CDR2: MRHNA, SNTAGT. The CDR3 runs 15 residues. CDR3: CASSDDGANTGELFF. The DNA for the CDR3 is TGTGCCAGCAGTGATGACGGGGCGAACACCGGGGAGCTGTTTTTT.

This clonotype has just a few counts. This sequence joins TRBV5-1 and TRBJ2-1; a weak D match, TRBD1 (5 bases). The CDR3 spans 14 residues. Germline V gene lookup returns CDR1 SGHRS and CDR2 YFSETQ. The germline V and J ends were trimmed by 1 base and 6 bases, with 11 bases remaining between them. DNA for the CDR3: TGCGCCAGCAGCTTGCAGCAGGGTGGCAATGAGCAGTTCTTC. This sequence encodes CASSLQQGGNEQFF.

The V call is TRBV7-2, the J call TRBJ2-2; D could derive from TRBD1 or TRBD2 (6 bases each). Germline CDR1 is SGHTA and CDR2 is FQGNSA. Trimming left V 5 bases short and J 6 bases short, with 19 bases between. The CDR3 totals 16 residues. CDR3 residues: CASSPYEGGRSGELFF. The CDR3 DNA sequence: TGTGCCAGCAGCCCCTACGAGGGGGGACGGTCCGGGGAGCTGTTTTTT.

Only a few counts were recorded for this clonotype. This sequence joins TRBV29-1 and TRBJ2-5, with D hard to call. CDR1 is SQVTM, CDR2 ANQGSEA, per germline. Trimming stripped 2 bases from V and 5 bases from J, with 9 bases between. The CDR3 length is 12 residues. CDR3 nucleotide sequence: TGCAGCGTTGAAAGGCAGGAGGAGACCCAGTACTTC. As protein: CSVERQEETQYF.

The rearrangement joins TRBV3-1 to TRBJ1-5, with D uncertain. CDR3 length: 13 amino acids. Trimming cost V 1 base and J 6 bases, with 7 bases left between them. Germline CDR1 LGHDT, CDR2 YNNKEL (reference sequence). CDR3 protein: CASSQGWSQPQHF. CDR3 sequence (DNA): TGTGCCAGCAGCCAAGGATGGTCTCAGCCCCAGCATTTT. Drawing the rest from reference TRBV3-1 and TRBJ1-5, the complete variable domain is DTAVSQTPKYLVTQMGNDKSIKCEQNLGHDTMYWYKQDSKKFLKIMFSYNNKELIINETVPNRFSPKSPDKAHLNLHINSLELGDSAVYFCASSQGWSQPQHFGDGTRLSIL.

This clonotype was counted between two and nine times. The chain links TRBV7-2 to TRBJ2-3; 14 nucleotides match TRBD2. The trim removed 4 bases at V and 5 bases at J, leaving 8 bases unmatched. CDR1 and CDR2 from the germline V gene are SGHTA and FQGNSA. CDR3 length: 17 residues. The CDR3 coding sequence is TGTGCCAGCAGCTCGAAGGGGACTAGCGGGAGTGTAGATACGCAGTATTTT. Translation gives CASSSKGTSGSVDTQYF.

In this sample, this clonotype turned up a few times. This chain joins TRBV12-3 or TRBV12-4 and TRBJ2-2; 9 positions agree with TRBD2. CDR3 length equals 13 residues. With V trimmed by 6 bases and J by 6 bases, 2 bases remained unmatched. CDR3: CASRQREAGELFF. The CDR3 nucleotides are TGTGCCAGCAGGCAGCGGGAGGCCGGGGAGCTGTTTTTT.

The rearrangement links TRBV11-3 to TRBJ2-3; D gene unclear. The CDR3 runs to 16 residues. V lost 0 bases, J lost 2 bases, and 12 bases lay in between. Germline values: CDR1 SGHNT, CDR2 YENEEA. In DNA form, the CDR3 reads TGTGCCAGCAGCTTAGATCCGGAACATTACACAGATACGCAGTATTTT. Amino acids: CASSLDPEHYTDTQYF.

The genes are TRBV5-1 and TRBJ2-5; tentatively, D is TRBD1 (5 bases). Germline V gene sequence: CDR1 SGHRS, CDR2 YFSETQ. The CDR3 spans 13 residues. The ends were cut back, 5 bases at V and 1 base at J, with 9 bases in the middle. In DNA form, the CDR3 reads TGCGCCAGCAGGGGGCGGATCCAAGAGACCCAGTACTTC. Its translation is CASRGRIQETQYF.

This clonotype was seen repeatedly, ten times or more. This chain joins TRBV15 and TRBJ2-6, with 11 bases aligning to TRBD1. This CDR3 contains 16 residues. Germline V gene sequence: CDR1 LNHNV, CDR2 YYDKDF (reference sequence). V was pared by 7 bases and J by 1 base, with 3 bases of the junction left unmatched. The CDR3 nucleotides are TGTGCCACCAAGCGGGACAGGGGGTCTGGGGCCAACGTCCTGACTTTC. Translation: CATKRDRGSGANVLTF. The full variable domain, with the rest looked up from reference TRBV15 and TRBJ2-6, is DAMVIQNPRYQVTQFGKPVTLSCSQTLNHNVMYWYQQKSSQAPKLLFHYYDKDFNNEADTPDNFQSRRPNTSFCFLDIRSPGLGDTAMYLCATKRDRGSGANVLTFGAGSRLTVL.

The chain is built from TRBV2 and TRBJ2-7; D possibly corresponds to TRBD2 (7 bases). The CDR3 loop spans 15 amino acids. Germline V CDR1 and CDR2: SNHLY, FYNNEI. V gave up 5 bases and J gave up 2 bases, with 16 bases separating them. This CDR3 is CASSRGGRTAYEQYV. The DNA for the CDR3 is TGTGCCAGCAGTAGGGGGGGCAGGACGGCCTACGAGCAGTACGTC.

The gene calls are TRBV6-2 or TRBV6-3 and TRBJ1-2; no firm D call. The germline gives CDR1 MNHEY, CDR2 SVGEGT. Trimming removed 2 bases at V and 0 bases at J, with 10 bases between. This CDR3 has 15 residues. The CDR3 is CASSYVGNSNYGYTF. CDR3 in DNA: TGTGCCAGCAGTTACGTAGGCAACTCTAACTATGGCTACACCTTC.

The rearrangement joins TRBV4-2 to TRBJ2-7; perhaps TRBD2 as D (5 bases). The CDR3 spans 15 residues. V lost 0 bases and J 0 bases, leaving 9 bases between the germline ends. From germline, CDR1 is LGHNA and CDR2 YNFKEQ. CDR3 in DNA: TGTGCCAGCAGCCAAGAACAGCGGAGCTCCTACGAGCAGTACTTC. Amino acid sequence: CASSQEQRSSYEQYF.

The chain is built from TRBV3-1 and TRBJ2-5; TRBD2 matches at 9 bases. The CDR3 spans 18 residues. Germline V gene lookup returns CDR1 LGHDT and CDR2 YNNKEL (reference sequence). With 3 bases clipped from V and 4 bases from J, the junction kept 15 bases outside the gene matches. The CDR3 protein is CASSQPSALAGTRETQYF. In nucleotides, the CDR3 is TGTGCCAGCAGCCAGCCAAGCGCGCTAGCGGGGACAAGAGAGACCCAGTACTTC.

This clonotype was picked up a small number of times. The chain joins TRBV7-8 to TRBJ1-4, with no clear D. CDR1 is SGHVS, CDR2 FQNEAQ, per germline. CDR3 size: 14 residues. V was trimmed by 4 bases and J by 5 bases, leaving 11 bases between them. The CDR3 DNA sequence: TGTGCCAGCAGCTCTAGGAGCACAAATGAAAAACTGTTTTTT. It translates to CASSSRSTNEKLFF.

V and J are TRBV6-5 and TRBJ1-4; no definite D call. V dropped 0 bases and J dropped 7 bases, with 9 bases sitting between them. The CDR3 totals 14 residues. Germline V lookup: CDR1 MNHEY, CDR2 SVGAGI. The CDR3 nucleotides are TGTGCCAGCAGTTACTCAGTATTTCCTGAAAAACTGTTTTTT. Its protein is CASSYSVFPEKLFF.

This clonotype has a count of ten or more. The V call is TRBV6-1, the J call TRBJ1-2, with a weak D call TRBD1 (5 bases). V was cut by 6 bases and J by 4 bases, with 9 bases left in between. CDR1 MNHNS and CDR2 SASEGT come from the germline V gene. The CDR3 is 12 amino acids. CDR3 region: CASSEGLYGYTF. The CDR3 nucleotides are TGTGCCAGCAGCGAGGGGCTCTATGGCTACACCTTC.

About this clonotype itself: This may arise from a read error, as a much more abundant clone is one base away. The genes are TRBV12-3 or TRBV12-4 and TRBJ2-3; tentative D call: TRBD1 (5 bases). The J call may be mistaken, given a closer DNA end match to TRBJ1-5. The CDR3 loop spans 15 amino acids. For the CDR3, the DNA is TGTGCCAGCACCACGGGACTAGCGAGCACAGATACGCAGCATTTT. Translation gives CASTTGLASTDTQHF.

The V and J genes are TRBV7-6 and TRBJ2-7, with D perhaps matching TRBD1 (6 bases). This CDR3 has 12 residues. Germline V CDR1 and CDR2: SGHVS, FNYEAQ. The CDR3 DNA is TGTGCCAGCAGCAAAAGACAGGCCCCCTGGGGCGTC. It specifies CASSKRQAPWGV.